This TCR delta chain was captured by sequencing in a study of TRDV2 sequences in healthy donors (dated by TCRdb to between 2020 and 2021). Context from the whole study: More than 15 single-cell-derived gamma9delta2 T cell clones spanning the full range of antitumor activity were TCR-sequenced and traced within the bulk repertoire. The study at large found these results: The observed TCRdelta repertoires were strongly focused, but the frequency of each clonotype showed no correlation with the antitumor functional potential of the corresponding clone. Several highly reactive clones had TCRdelta clonotypes that appeared rare, since those clonotypes could not be detected in the bulk sequencing data from the donors of those clones.

Complete TCR delta chain (Vdelta2) repertoires were sequenced in bulk to track the frequency of functionally characterized gamma9delta2 T cell clones. Peripheral blood of anonymous healthy donors was obtained by purchase from the Dutch blood bank. The gamma9delta2 T cells analyzed in the study were derived from peripheral blood of healthy donors. Of note for this clone: The clone's antigen remains unknown. No base quality values were provided; no much bigger clone lies one nucleotide off.

Library method: PCR. Sequencing used an Illumina MiSeq. The study's own analysis went as follows. In reporting clonotype frequencies of the TRDV repertoire, clonotypes with just one read were left out. For TCRdb, the public reads were processed anew by CATT, and duplicate DNA sequences were folded into one row. TCRdb, not the authors, supplied the V and J calls. This sample is represented by over 2,000 delta-chain clones; less than 65% of them were singletons. About 14% of the sample lies in the top ten. V gives up 3 bases and J gives up 1 base, and the segment between their germline ends measures 17 bases. CDR1 GEAIGNYY and CDR2 EKD are derived from the germline V gene. The cysteine opens and the phenylalanine closes a CDR3 of 16 amino acids. The DNA shown is the 48-base CDR3, in frame from base 1.

The receptor's source is a human donor in good health. The sequence joins TRDV2 to TRDJ1, with TRDD3 tentatively as D gene (6 bases match). Sequencing input: Vd2+ gamma-delta T cells from blood. The cell subset or site label of this sample denotes: TCR Vdelta2-expressing (gamma9delta2) T cells. At the DNA level, the sequence is TGTGCCTGTGACGAATTACTCGGGGGGAGCACCGATAAACTCATCTTT. This gives the protein CACDELLGGSTDKLIF.